This TCR beta chain was identified during a study of early stage breast cancer tumors. General study results and limits: Compared with adjacent normal breast, tumors showed roughly 2.5-fold denser, more clonal T cells.

The V end was cut by 4 bases, the J end by 0 bases, with 11 bases between. Germline V CDR1 and CDR2: SGHDT, YYEEEE. There are 15 residues in the CDR3. Each sample had two DNA replicates, roughly 0.5 ug blood or roughly 1.4 ug tissue. The data were produced by immunoSEQ multiplex PCR, yet TCRdb's version contains in-frame clones alone and is incomplete. The table includes 9,000 to 13,000 clones, about four fifths detected once. A note on this clone: Its cognate antigen is unknown.

This receptor was obtained from a person aged 65-85 years with breast cancer. The V call is TRBV5-6, the J call TRBJ2-4; D call uncertain. The sample consisted of breast tumor tissue. The CDR3 DNA sequence: TGTGCCAGCAGCCCCCCCTTTCTAGCCAAAAACATTCAGTACTTC. Amino acid sequence: CASSPPFLAKNIQYF.